Below are 32 T cell receptor beta chains sequenced from a single sample in a study of blood T cell repertoires in COVID-19. The method was immunoSEQ multiplex PCR; TCRdb's version includes in-frame clones alone and lacks a portion of them. The data show approximately 210,000 clones, with roughly 90% seen just once and about 1.8% held by the top ten. The source material was peripheral blood. The receptor source for this set is a man in his 70s with acute or convalescent COVID-19.

The chain links TRBV9 to TRBJ2-1; TRBD2 matches 13 bases. V lost 4 bases and J lost 9; bases outside the gene matches: 7. Germline V gene data show CDR1 as SGDLS and CDR2 as YYNGEE. The CDR3 runs to 15 residues. The CDR3 DNA is TGTGCCAGCAGCACTACTAGCGGGAGGGTAGGTGAGCAGTTCTTC. This gives the protein CASSTTSGRVGEQFF.

As DNA, the CDR3 is TGTGCCATCAGTGACGGACAGACAATTTCTTACAATGAGCAGTTCTTC. Protein product: CAISDGQTISYNEQFF. The chain couples TRBV10-3 to TRBJ2-1, with a possible D match to TRBD1 (6 bases). Trimming shortened V by 3 bases and J by 4 bases, and 16 bases separated the two germline ends. The germline CDR1 and CDR2 sequences are ENHRY and SYGVKD. The CDR3 covers 16 residues.

This rearrangement joins TRBV10-3 to TRBJ1-5, with 7 positions matching TRBD1. V shed 0 bases, J shed 6 bases, and the junction held 11 bases outside the gene matches. CDR3 length: 17 amino acids. Germline CDR1 ENHRY, CDR2 SYGVKD. The CDR3 DNA follows: TGTGCCATCAGTGAGTCGGAGGGGGCCAGCAGAGGTCAGCCCCAGCATTTT. This translates into CAISESEGASRGQPQHF.

The chain has TRBV19 and TRBJ2-7, with TRBD1 matching 10 bases. J was trimmed by 3 bases and V by 3 bases; bases with no gene match: 2. Germline CDR1 and CDR2: LNHDA and SQIVND (reference sequence). This CDR3 is 14 amino acids long. The CDR3, as DNA: TGTGCCAGTAGTATTGGGACAGGGGTCTACGAGCAGTACTTC. It is translated as CASSIGTGVYEQYF.

V gene TRBV27 combines with J gene TRBJ2-1; TRBD2 aligns across 12 bases. The CDR3 is 18 amino acids. Trimming took 10 bases from V and 0 from J; bases not matched to a gene: 13. Germline V lookup: CDR1 MNHEY, CDR2 SMNVEV (reference sequence). The CDR3 loop reads CATETSGSGLGSYNEQFF. DNA of the CDR3: TGTGCCACCGAGACTAGCGGGAGCGGATTAGGCTCCTACAATGAGCAGTTCTTC.

This rearrangement joins TRBV2 to TRBJ1-2; 9 bases agree with TRBD1. V lost 7 bases and J lost 4; bases outside the gene matches: 10. The CDR3 covers 15 residues. Germline CDR1 SNHLY, CDR2 FYNNEI. The CDR3 nucleotides are TGTGCCAGCACCCCCCAAAGGGACAGGGTCTATGGCTACACCTTC. It yields the protein CASTPQRDRVYGYTF.

This chain links TRBV7-8 with TRBJ2-5, with 10 bases fitting TRBD2. Germline V gene lookup returns CDR1 SGHVS and CDR2 FQNEAQ. The CDR3 is 17 amino acids. With 4 bases clipped from V and 2 bases from J, the junction kept 10 bases outside the gene matches. The CDR3 spells CASSWGSGTSVQETQYF. The CDR3 DNA follows: TGTGCCAGCAGCTGGGGATCCGGGACTAGCGTACAAGAGACCCAGTACTTC.

This chain uses TRBV7-9 with TRBJ1-2; D possibly corresponds to TRBD1 (6 bases). This CDR3 has 16 amino acids. The germline V gene has CDR1 SEHNR and CDR2 FQNEAQ (reference sequence). Deletions cut 2 bases from V and 8 bases from J, with 21 bases between. This chain's CDR3 is CASSLSLRARGGGYTF. In DNA form, the CDR3 reads TGTGCCAGCAGCTTAAGTTTAAGGGCCAGGGGCGGCGGCTACACCTTC.

The chain recombines TRBV19 with TRBJ2-7; D uncertain. The CDR3 is 15 residues long. The V and J ends lost 7 bases and 2 bases respectively, with 18 bases between them. Germline V lookup: CDR1 LNHDA, CDR2 SQIVND (reference sequence). CDR3: CASMRGLGPPYEQYF. CDR3 sequence (DNA): TGTGCCAGTATGCGAGGATTGGGTCCACCCTACGAGCAGTACTTC.

V is TRBV7-8 and J is TRBJ2-1; D unclear. CDR1 SGHVS and CDR2 FQNEAQ come from the germline V gene. Trimming stripped 5 bases from V and 7 bases from J, with 9 bases between. This CDR3 contains 12 residues. The CDR3 DNA reads as TGTGCCAGCAGCCTCTCCCTAAATGAGCAGTTCTTC. Translation: CASSLSLNEQFF.

This clone appeared once. The rearrangement uses TRBV5-1 and TRBJ2-3; 8 nucleotides line up with TRBD2. Germline V CDR1 and CDR2: SGHRS, YFSETQ. The CDR3 runs to 14 residues. Trimming cost V 3 bases and J 0 bases; bases outside gene matches: 0. The CDR3 is CASSSSGSTDTQYF. Here the CDR3 DNA reads TGCGCCAGCAGCTCTAGCGGGAGCACAGATACGCAGTATTTT.

The rearrangement uses TRBV5-6 and TRBJ1-2, with D perhaps matching TRBD1 (5 bases). The CDR3 has 15 residues. Trimming took off 3 bases at V and 6 bases at J, with 18 bases between the two ends. The germline V gene has CDR1 SGHDT and CDR2 YYEEEE. CDR3 amino acids: CASSWRGARAHGYTF. For the CDR3, the DNA is TGTGCCAGCAGCTGGAGGGGTGCCAGGGCTCATGGCTACACCTTC.

The chain couples TRBV19 to TRBJ2-3; 9 bases are shared with TRBD1. The J segment lost 3 bases and the V segment lost 1 base, leaving 5 bases of the junction unmatched. Germline V gives CDR1 LNHDA, CDR2 SQIVND (reference sequence). The CDR3 covers 16 residues. This CDR3 is CASSIAGDRETDTQYF. The CDR3 DNA sequence: TGTGCCAGTAGTATAGCGGGGGACAGGGAGACAGATACGCAGTATTTT.

The rearrangement links TRBV6-5 to TRBJ2-7; no reliable D call. Germline values: CDR1 MNHEY, CDR2 SVGAGI. V lost 6 bases and J lost 2, with 14 bases in between. CDR3 length: 14 residues. CDR3 residues: CASSEHSSTYEQYF. CDR3 bases: TGTGCCAGCAGCGAGCACTCGTCCACCTACGAGCAGTACTTC.

V is TRBV7-3 and J is TRBJ2-3; D not resolved. The CDR3 has 13 amino acids. CDR1 is SGHTA and CDR2 is FQGTGA in the germline V gene. The V and J ends lost 8 bases and 1 base respectively, with 10 bases between them. The CDR3 bases are TGTGCCAGCGGCAACCCCCGCACAGATACGCAGTATTTT. This sequence encodes CASGNPRTDTQYF. Using reference TRBV7-3 and TRBJ2-3 for the parts outside the CDR3, the full variable domain is GAGVSQTPSNKVTEKGKYVELRCDPISGHTALYWYRQSLGQGPEFLIYFQGTGAADDSGLPNDRFFAVRPEGSVSTLKIQRTERGDSAVYLCASGNPRTDTQYFGPGTRLTVL.

The V and J genes are TRBV2 and TRBJ1-6; D may be TRBD1 (5 bases). There are 15 residues in the CDR3. V was pared by 8 bases and J by 0 bases, with 11 bases between. CDR1 is SNHLY and CDR2 is FYNNEI in the germline V gene. The CDR3 bases are TGTGCCAGCGCCCCGGGGGGCTCCTATAATTCACCCCTCCACTTT. The encoded protein is CASAPGGSYNSPLHF.

The chain joins TRBV7-3 to TRBJ2-3; TRBD2 matches 8 bases. Germline CDR1 reads SGHTA; CDR2 reads FQGTGA. This CDR3 is built from 15 residues. V was pared by 5 bases and J by 1 base, with 5 bases of the junction left unmatched. CDR3 amino acids: CASSLSGSGTDTQYF. In nucleotides, the CDR3 is TGTGCCAGCAGCCTAAGCGGGAGCGGCACAGATACGCAGTATTTT.

The V and J genes are TRBV29-1 and TRBJ2-7, with 7 bases that match TRBD2. V was clipped by 7 bases and J by 2 bases; unmatched bases: 8. The CDR3 is 13 residues long. Germline assignment: CDR1 SQVTM and CDR2 ANQGSEA. CDR3 coding DNA: TGCAGCGCCAGGGAGGGCCTGACCTACGAGCAGTACTTC. Its translation: CSAREGLTYEQYF.

This chain uses TRBV5-1 with TRBJ2-2; D may be TRBD1 (6 bases). Germline loops: CDR1 SGHRS, CDR2 YFSETQ. CDR3 length: 16 residues. V was trimmed by 0 bases and J by 0 bases, leaving 9 bases between them. The CDR3 loop reads CASSLAGTPNTGELFF. The CDR3 nucleotides are TGCGCCAGCAGCTTGGCCGGGACACCGAACACCGGGGAGCTGTTTTTT.

The gene calls are TRBV3-1 (or the pseudogene TRBV3-2) and TRBJ2-1; 7 positions agree with TRBD2. CDR1 and CDR2 from the germline V gene are LGHDT and YNNKEL (reference sequence). V shed 4 bases and J 14 bases; nucleotides not matched to a gene: 8. The CDR3 is 12 residues long. CDR3 sequence (DNA): TGTGCCAGCAGCCCCAGCGGGGAAGTGAAGTTCTTC. Translated, it gives CASSPSGEVKFF.

The chain links TRBV5-6 to TRBJ1-4; D ambiguous. CDR3 size: 15 residues. Germline V gene data show CDR1 as SGHDT and CDR2 as YYEEEE. V lost 6 bases, J lost 5 bases, and 17 bases lay in between. The CDR3 spells CASNPSGRKNEKLFF. The DNA of the CDR3 is TGTGCCAGCAACCCGAGTGGGAGGAAAAATGAAAAACTGTTTTTT.

The V and J genes are TRBV6-2 or TRBV6-3 and TRBJ2-7; the match to TRBD1 covers 7 bases. The trim removed 6 bases at V and 4 bases at J, leaving 6 bases unmatched. The CDR3 spans 13 residues. Germline lookup yields CDR1 MNHEY and CDR2 SVGEGT. The CDR3 protein is CASSRQGFYEQYF. DNA for the CDR3: TGTGCCAGCAGCAGACAGGGATTTTACGAGCAGTACTTC.

The sample holds a few counts of this clone. The chain recombines TRBV29-1 with TRBJ1-1; the match to TRBD1 covers 9 bases. Per the germline V gene, CDR1 is SQVTM and CDR2 is ANQGSEA. This CDR3 is built from 12 residues. V shed 3 bases and J 9 bases; nucleotides not matched to a gene: 5. DNA of the CDR3: TGCAGCGTTGACCCGGGACAGGGCCAAGCTTTCTTT. This gives the protein CSVDPGQGQAFF.

The V gene is TRBV19, the J gene TRBJ2-7; D gene unclear. The germline V and J ends were trimmed by 1 base and 0 bases, with 4 bases remaining between them. The CDR3 has 13 amino acids. Looked up from germline, CDR1 is LNHDA and CDR2 is SQIVND (reference sequence). The CDR3 region is CASSIGSSYEQYF. CDR3 nucleotides: TGTGCCAGTAGTATAGGCAGCTCCTACGAGCAGTACTTC.

V usage is TRBV28 and J usage is TRBJ2-1; TRBD2 is a possible D gene (5 bases). The V end was cut by 2 bases, the J end by 8 bases, with 19 bases between. The CDR3 consists of 16 residues. Germline V gene sequence: CDR1 MDHEN, CDR2 SYDVKM. This chain's CDR3 is CASSLRRARGFDEQFF. CDR3 coding DNA: TGTGCCAGCAGTTTAAGAAGGGCACGAGGGTTCGATGAGCAGTTCTTC.

V gene TRBV5-1 combines with J gene TRBJ2-5; 7 bases fit TRBD1. CDR3 length: 14 amino acids. CDR1 is SGHRS, CDR2 YFSETQ, per germline. V trimming: 4 bases; J trimming: 1 base; junction bases outside the gene matches: 4. The CDR3 spells CASSPGDSQETQYF. For the CDR3, the DNA is TGCGCCAGCAGCCCTGGGGACAGCCAAGAGACCCAGTACTTC. Variable domain in full (rest from reference TRBV5-1 and TRBJ2-5): KAGVTQTPRYLIKTRGQQVTLSCSPISGHRSVSWYQQTPGQGLQFLFEYFSETQRNKGNFPGRFSGRQFSNSRSEMNVSTLELGDSALYLCASSPGDSQETQYFGPGTRLLVL.

In this sample, this clone turned up a few times. The genes are TRBV5-1 and TRBJ2-7; possible D gene TRBD2, 7 bases. Trimming took 6 bases from V and 1 from J, leaving 17 bases between them. This CDR3 contains 15 residues. CDR1 is SGHRS and CDR2 is YFSETQ in the germline V gene. The CDR3 region is CASTWGAGASYEQYF. The CDR3, as DNA: TGCGCCAGCACCTGGGGGGCGGGAGCTTCCTACGAGCAGTACTTC.

This chain connects TRBV5-4 to TRBJ1-4, with 7 bases matching TRBD1. V lost 4 bases and J lost 8; bases outside the gene matches: 8. CDR1 is SGHNT and CDR2 is YYREEE in the germline V gene (reference sequence). The length of the CDR3 is 14 residues. The CDR3 is CASSRQGGGEKLFF. The CDR3 coding sequence is TGTGCCAGCAGCCGACAGGGTGGAGGAGAAAAACTGTTTTTT.

The V gene is TRBV5-4, the J gene TRBJ1-3, with 10 bases identical to TRBD1. V lost 0 bases, J lost 0 bases, and 3 bases stayed unmatched. The CDR3 spans 17 residues. The germline gives CDR1 SGHNT, CDR2 YYREEE (reference sequence). CDR3 nucleotides: TGTGCCAGCAGCTTGGGGACAGGGGGTCGCTCTGGAAACACCATATATTTT. Its translation is CASSLGTGGRSGNTIYF.

The chain joins TRBV6-6 to TRBJ2-7; 8 bases are shared with TRBD1. J was trimmed by 4 bases and V by 6 bases; bases with no gene match: 8. Looked up from germline, CDR1 is MNHNY and CDR2 is SVGAGI (reference sequence). The CDR3 spans 14 residues. The CDR3 region is CASSPTGATYEQYF. The CDR3 nucleotides read TGTGCCAGCAGCCCGACAGGGGCTACGTACGAGCAGTACTTC.

This chain connects TRBV19 to TRBJ1-5; the D is unclear. Trimming removed 6 bases at V and 9 bases at J, with 12 bases between. Germline CDR1 reads LNHDA; CDR2 reads SQIVND (reference sequence). The CDR3 covers 12 residues. The DNA for the CDR3 is TGTGCCAGTAGCCTCTCAATCGGGCCCCAGCATTTT. Translating it yields CASSLSIGPQHF.

This sequence joins TRBV2 and TRBJ1-5; no clear D. The CDR3 has 14 amino acids. Germline CDR1 reads SNHLY; CDR2 reads FYNNEI. V was cut by 1 base and J by 4 bases, with 8 bases left in between. CDR3: CASSEGLQNQPQHF. In nucleotides, the CDR3 is TGTGCCAGCAGTGAAGGATTACAGAATCAGCCCCAGCATTTT. Combining the CDR3 with reference TRBV2 and TRBJ1-5 gives the whole variable domain EPEVTQTPSHQVTQMGQEVILRCVPISNHLYFYWYRQILGQKVEFLVSFYNNEISEKSEIFDDQFSVERPDGSNFTLKIRSTKLEDSAMYFCASSEGLQNQPQHFGDGTRLSIL.